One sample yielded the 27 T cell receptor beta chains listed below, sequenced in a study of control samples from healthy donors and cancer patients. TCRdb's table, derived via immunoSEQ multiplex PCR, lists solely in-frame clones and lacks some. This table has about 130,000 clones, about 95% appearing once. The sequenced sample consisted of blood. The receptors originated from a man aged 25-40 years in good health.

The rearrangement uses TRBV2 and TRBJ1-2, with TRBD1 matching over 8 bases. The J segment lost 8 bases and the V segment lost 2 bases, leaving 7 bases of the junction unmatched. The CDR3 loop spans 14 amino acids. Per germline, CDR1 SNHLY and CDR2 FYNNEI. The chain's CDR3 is CASSETQGAGGYTF. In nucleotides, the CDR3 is TGTGCCAGCAGTGAAACCCAGGGGGCCGGGGGCTACACCTTC.

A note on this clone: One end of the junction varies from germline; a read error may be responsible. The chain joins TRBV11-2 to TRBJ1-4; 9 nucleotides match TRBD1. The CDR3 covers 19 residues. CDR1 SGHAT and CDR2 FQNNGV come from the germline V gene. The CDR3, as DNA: TGTGCCGGCAGTGTTACCGGGACAGGGTCGGTTGCAACTAATGAAAAACTGTTTTTT. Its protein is CAGSVTGTGSVATNEKLFF.

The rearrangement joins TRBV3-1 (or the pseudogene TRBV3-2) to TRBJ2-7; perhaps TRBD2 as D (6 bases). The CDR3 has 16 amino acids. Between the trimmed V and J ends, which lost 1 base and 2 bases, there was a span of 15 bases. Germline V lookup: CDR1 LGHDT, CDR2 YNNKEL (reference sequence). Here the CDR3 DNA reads TGTGCCAGCAGCCAAGTTTGGCGGGGTGACACCTACGAGCAGTACTTC. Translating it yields CASSQVWRGDTYEQYF.

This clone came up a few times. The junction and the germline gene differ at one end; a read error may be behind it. The CDR3 spells CASSLGGFKDF. CDR3 DNA: TGTGCCAGCAGCTTGGGAGGGTTCAAAGACTTC. This chain uses TRBV5-4 with TRBJ2-7, with a tentative D call TRBD2 (5 bases). The CDR3 loop spans 11 amino acids. Looked up from germline, CDR1 is SGHNT and CDR2 is YYREEE (reference sequence).

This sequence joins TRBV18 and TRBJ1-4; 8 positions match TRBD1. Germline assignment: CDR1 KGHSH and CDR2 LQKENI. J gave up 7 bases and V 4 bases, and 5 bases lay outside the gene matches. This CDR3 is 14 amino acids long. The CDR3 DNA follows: TGTGCCAGCTCACACAGGGGGAGAGGTGAAAAACTGTTTTTT. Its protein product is CASSHRGRGEKLFF.

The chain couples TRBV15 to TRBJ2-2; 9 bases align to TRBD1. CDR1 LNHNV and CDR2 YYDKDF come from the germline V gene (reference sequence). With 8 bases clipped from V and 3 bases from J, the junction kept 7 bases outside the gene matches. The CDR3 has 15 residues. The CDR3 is CATQTGGTDTGELFF. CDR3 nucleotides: TGTGCCACCCAGACAGGGGGTACGGACACCGGGGAGCTGTTTTTT.

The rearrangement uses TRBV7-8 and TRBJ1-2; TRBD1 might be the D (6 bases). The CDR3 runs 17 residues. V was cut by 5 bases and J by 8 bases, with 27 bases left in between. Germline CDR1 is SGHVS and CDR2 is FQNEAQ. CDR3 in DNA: TGTGCCAGCAGCCCCCGGGAAGGGGGGGCTTTATTAACAGGCTACACCTTC. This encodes CASSPREGGALLTGYTF.

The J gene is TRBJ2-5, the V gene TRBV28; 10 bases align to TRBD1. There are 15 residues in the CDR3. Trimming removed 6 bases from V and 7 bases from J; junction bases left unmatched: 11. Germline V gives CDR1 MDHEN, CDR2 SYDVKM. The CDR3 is CASSIPGQGFRTQYF. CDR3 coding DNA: TGTGCCAGCAGCATCCCGGGACAGGGGTTCAGGACCCAGTACTTC.

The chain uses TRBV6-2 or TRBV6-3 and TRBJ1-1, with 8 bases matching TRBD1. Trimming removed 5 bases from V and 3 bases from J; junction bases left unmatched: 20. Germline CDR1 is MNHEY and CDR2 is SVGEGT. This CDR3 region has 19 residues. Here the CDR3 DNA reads TGTGCCAGCAGTACCAAGACAGGGGCGACGGGTCCGGGTGACACTGAAGCTTTCTTT. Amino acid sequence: CASSTKTGATGPGDTEAFF.

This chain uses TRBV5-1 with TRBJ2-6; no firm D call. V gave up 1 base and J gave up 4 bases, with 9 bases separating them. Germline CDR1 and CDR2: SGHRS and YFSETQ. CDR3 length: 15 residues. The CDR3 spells CASSLWSSGANVLTF. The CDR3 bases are TGCGCCAGCAGCTTGTGGTCATCCGGGGCCAACGTCCTGACTTTC.

The CDR3 spells CASSDLSGGSQETQYF. CDR3 sequence (DNA): TGCGCCAGCAGTGATCTGAGCGGGGGATCCCAAGAGACCCAGTACTTC. The rearrangement joins TRBV10-1 to TRBJ2-5; the match to TRBD2 covers 8 bases. Germline CDR1 and CDR2: WNHNN and SYGVQD (reference sequence). CDR3 length equals 16 residues. V was pared by 3 bases and J by 1 base, with 7 bases of the junction left unmatched.

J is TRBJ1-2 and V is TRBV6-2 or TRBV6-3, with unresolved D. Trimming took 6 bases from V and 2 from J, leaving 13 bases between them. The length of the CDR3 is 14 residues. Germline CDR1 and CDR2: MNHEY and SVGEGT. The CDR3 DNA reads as TGTGCCAGCAGCTCATTACAAACAAACTATGGCTACACCTTC. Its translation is CASSSLQTNYGYTF.

The CDR3 region has the DNA TGCAGCGCGCACACAGGATCTAATTCACCCCTCCACTTT. Translation gives CSAHTGSNSPLHF. This chain uses TRBV29-1 with TRBJ1-6; D may be TRBD1 (5 bases). Per the germline V gene, CDR1 is SQVTM and CDR2 is ANQGSEA. With 7 bases removed from V and 6 bases from J, the gap between germline ends came to 13 bases. This CDR3 is built from 13 residues.

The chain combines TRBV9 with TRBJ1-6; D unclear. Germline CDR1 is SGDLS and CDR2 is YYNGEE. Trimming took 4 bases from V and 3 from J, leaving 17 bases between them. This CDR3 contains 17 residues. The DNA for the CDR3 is TGTGCCAGCAGCACACAGCAGGAGCCGAACTATAATTCACCCCTCCACTTT. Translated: CASSTQQEPNYNSPLHF.

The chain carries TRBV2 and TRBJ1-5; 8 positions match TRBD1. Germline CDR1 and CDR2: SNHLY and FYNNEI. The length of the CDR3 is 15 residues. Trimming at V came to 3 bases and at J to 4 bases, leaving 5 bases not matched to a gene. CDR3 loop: CASSDQQGANQPQHF. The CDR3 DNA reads TGTGCCAGCAGTGACCAGCAGGGGGCGAATCAGCCCCAGCATTTT. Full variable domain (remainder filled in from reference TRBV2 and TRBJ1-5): EPEVTQTPSHQVTQMGQEVILRCVPISNHLYFYWYRQILGQKVEFLVSFYNNEISEKSEIFDDQFSVERPDGSNFTLKIRSTKLEDSAMYFCASSDQQGANQPQHFGDGTRLSIL.

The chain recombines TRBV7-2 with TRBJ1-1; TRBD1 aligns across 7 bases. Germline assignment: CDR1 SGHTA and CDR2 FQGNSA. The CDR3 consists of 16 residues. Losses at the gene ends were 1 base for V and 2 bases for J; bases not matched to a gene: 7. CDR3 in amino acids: CASSLGVTGVNTEAFF. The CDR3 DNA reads TGTGCCAGCAGCTTAGGCGTAACAGGGGTTAACACTGAAGCTTTCTTT.

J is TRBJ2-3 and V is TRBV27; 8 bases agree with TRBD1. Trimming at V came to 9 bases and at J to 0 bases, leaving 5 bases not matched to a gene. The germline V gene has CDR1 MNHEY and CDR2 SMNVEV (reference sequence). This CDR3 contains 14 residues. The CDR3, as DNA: TGTGCCAGTCACAGGGGGTTGAGCACAGATACGCAGTATTTT. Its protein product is CASHRGLSTDTQYF.

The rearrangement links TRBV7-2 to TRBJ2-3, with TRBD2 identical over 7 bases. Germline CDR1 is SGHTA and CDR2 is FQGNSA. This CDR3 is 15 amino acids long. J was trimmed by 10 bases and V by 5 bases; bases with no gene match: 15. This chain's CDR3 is CASSNTSGEGGAQYF. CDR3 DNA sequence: TGTGCCAGCAGCAACACTAGTGGGGAGGGAGGGGCGCAGTATTTT.

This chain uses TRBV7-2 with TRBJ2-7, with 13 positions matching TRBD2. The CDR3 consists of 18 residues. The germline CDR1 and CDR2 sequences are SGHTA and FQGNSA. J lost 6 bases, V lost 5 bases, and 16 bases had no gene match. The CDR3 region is CASSPRTSGGLYSREQYF. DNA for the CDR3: TGTGCCAGCAGCCCAAGGACTAGCGGGGGCCTCTACTCCCGCGAGCAGTACTTC.

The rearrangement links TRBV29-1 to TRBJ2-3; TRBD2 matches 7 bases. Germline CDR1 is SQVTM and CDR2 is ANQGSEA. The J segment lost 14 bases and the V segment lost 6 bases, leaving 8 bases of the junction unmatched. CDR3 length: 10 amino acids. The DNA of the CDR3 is TGCAGCGTGACGGACCGCGGGAGGTATTTT. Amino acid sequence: CSVTDRGRYF.

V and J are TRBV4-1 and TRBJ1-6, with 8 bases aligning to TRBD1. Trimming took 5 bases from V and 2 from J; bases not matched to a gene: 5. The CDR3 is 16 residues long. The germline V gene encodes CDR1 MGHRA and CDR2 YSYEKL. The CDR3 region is CASSSQDRAYNSPLHF. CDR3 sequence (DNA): TGCGCCAGCAGCTCCCAGGACAGGGCCTATAATTCACCCCTCCACTTT.

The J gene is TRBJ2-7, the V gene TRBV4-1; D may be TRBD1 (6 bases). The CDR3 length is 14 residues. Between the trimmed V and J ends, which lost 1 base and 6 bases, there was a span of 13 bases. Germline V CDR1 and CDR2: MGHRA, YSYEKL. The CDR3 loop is CASSQVWGPGEQYF. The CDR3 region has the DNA TGCGCCAGCAGCCAAGTCTGGGGGCCGGGCGAGCAGTACTTC.

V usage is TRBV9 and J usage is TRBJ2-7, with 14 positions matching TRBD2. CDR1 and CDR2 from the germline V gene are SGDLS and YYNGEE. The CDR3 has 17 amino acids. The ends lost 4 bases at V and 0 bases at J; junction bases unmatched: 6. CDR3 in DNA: TGTGCCAGCAGCCCGGGACTAGCGGGGGAGAGCTCCTACGAGCAGTACTTC. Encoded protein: CASSPGLAGESSYEQYF. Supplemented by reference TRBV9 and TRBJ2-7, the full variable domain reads DSGVTQTPKHLITATGQRVTLRCSPRSGDLSVYWYQQSLDQGLQFLIQYYNGEERAKGNILERFSAQQFPDLHSELNLSSLELGDSALYFCASSPGLAGESSYEQYFGPGTRLTVT.

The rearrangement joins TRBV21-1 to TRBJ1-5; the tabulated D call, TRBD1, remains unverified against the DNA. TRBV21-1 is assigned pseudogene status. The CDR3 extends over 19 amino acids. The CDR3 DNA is TGTGCCAGCACCTTTCAGGGACAGGGACGCGATTATAGCAATCAGCCCCAGCATTTT. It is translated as CASTFQGQGRDYSNQPQHF.

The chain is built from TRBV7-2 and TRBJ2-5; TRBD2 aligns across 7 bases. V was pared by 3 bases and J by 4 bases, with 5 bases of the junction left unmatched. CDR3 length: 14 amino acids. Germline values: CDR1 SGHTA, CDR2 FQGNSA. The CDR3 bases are TGTGCCAGCAGCTTCGGCGGGGGAAGAGAGACCCAGTACTTC. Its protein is CASSFGGGRETQYF.

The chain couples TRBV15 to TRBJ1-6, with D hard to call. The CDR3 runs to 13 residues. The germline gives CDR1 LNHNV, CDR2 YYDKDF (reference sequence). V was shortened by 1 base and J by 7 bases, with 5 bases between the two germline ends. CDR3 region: CATSRGRNSPLHF. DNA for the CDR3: TGTGCCACCAGCAGAGGACGGAATTCACCCCTCCACTTT.

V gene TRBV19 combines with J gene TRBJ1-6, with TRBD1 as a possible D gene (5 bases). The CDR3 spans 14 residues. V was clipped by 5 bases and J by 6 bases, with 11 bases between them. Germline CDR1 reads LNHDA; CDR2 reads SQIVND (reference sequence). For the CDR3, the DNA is TGTGCCAGTAGTCATGGGGCGGGTAATTCACCCCTCCACTTT. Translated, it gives CASSHGAGNSPLHF.